The source of this T cell receptor beta chain is a study of graft-versus-host responses after intestinal transplantation. Across the study: Once they had received anti-thymocyte globulin induction, all recipients took tacrolimus and steroids for about three years.

This CDR3 spans 17 amino acids. Looked up from germline, CDR1 is ENHRY and CDR2 is SYGVKD. Findings and limits, study-wide: Early post-transplant HvG declines were associated with peak circulating GvH clone levels.

The assay was immunoSEQ multiplex PCR, and TCRdb's table has in-frame clones only and misses some. The table records over 100,000 clones, roughly 92% of them present only once. About this clone itself: Its antigen is not known.

The gene calls are TRBV10-3 and TRBJ2-5; TRBD2 matches at 8 bases. The J call is doubtful: the DNA matches TRBJ2-7 better. The material sequenced was unstimulated CD4+ T cells sorted from spleen or lymph node cells, taken before transplant. The sequence was collected from a human donor who was the organ donor for an intestinal transplant. CDR3: CAISESLGLAGLYEQYF. CDR3 DNA sequence: TGTGCCATCAGTGAGTCCTTAGGGCTAGCGGGCCTCTACGAGCAGTACTTC.